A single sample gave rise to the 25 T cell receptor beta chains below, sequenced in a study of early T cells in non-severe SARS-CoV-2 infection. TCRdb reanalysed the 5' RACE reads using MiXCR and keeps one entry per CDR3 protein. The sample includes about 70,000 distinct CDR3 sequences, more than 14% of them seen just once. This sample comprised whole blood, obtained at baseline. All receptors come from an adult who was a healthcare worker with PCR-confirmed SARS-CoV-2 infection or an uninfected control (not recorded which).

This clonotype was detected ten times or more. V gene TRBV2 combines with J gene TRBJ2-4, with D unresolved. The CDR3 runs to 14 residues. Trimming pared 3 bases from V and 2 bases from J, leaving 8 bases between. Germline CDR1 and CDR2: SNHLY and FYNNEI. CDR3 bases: TGTGCCAGCAGTGATTTCAGGTCCAAAAACATTCAGTACTTC. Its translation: CASSDFRSKNIQYF.

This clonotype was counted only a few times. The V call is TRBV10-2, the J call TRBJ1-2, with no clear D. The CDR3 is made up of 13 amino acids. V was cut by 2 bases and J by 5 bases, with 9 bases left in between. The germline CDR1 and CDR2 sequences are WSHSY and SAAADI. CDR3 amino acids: CASSEKPEYGYTF. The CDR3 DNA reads TGCGCCAGCAGTGAGAAGCCGGAGTATGGCTACACCTTC.

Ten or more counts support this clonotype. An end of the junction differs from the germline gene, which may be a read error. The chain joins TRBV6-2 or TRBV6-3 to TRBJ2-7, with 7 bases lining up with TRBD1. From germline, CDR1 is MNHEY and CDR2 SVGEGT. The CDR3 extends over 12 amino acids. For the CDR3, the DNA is TGTGCCAGCAGTTACTACCCGGGACAGCCTGCTTTC. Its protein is CASSYYPGQPAF.

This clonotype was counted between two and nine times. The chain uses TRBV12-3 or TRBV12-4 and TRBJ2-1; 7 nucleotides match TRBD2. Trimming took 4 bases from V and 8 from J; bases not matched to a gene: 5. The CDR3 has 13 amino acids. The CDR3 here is CASSSGEGYEQFF. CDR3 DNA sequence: TGTGCCAGCAGTTCCGGGGAGGGCTATGAGCAGTTCTTC.

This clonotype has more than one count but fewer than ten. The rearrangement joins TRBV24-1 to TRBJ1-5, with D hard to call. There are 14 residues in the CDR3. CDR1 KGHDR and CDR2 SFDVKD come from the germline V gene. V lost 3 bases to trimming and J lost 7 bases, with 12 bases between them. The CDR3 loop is CATSDRGTWQPQHF. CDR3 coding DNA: TGTGCCACCAGTGATCGGGGTACTTGGCAGCCCCAGCATTTT.

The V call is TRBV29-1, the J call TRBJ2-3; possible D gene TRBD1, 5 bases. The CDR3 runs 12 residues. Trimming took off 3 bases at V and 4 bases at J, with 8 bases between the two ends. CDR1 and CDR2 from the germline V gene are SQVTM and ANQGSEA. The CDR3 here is CSVDVGADTQYF. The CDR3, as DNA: TGCAGCGTTGATGTAGGGGCAGATACGCAGTATTTT.

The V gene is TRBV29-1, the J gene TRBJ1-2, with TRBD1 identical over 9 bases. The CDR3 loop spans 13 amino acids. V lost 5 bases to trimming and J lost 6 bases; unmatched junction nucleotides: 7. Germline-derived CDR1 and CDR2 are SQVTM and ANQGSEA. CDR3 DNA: TGCAGCGTTTTATTCGGACAGGGGCATGGCTACACCTTC. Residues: CSVLFGQGHGYTF. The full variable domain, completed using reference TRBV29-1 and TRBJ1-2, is SAVISQKPSRDICQRGTSLTIQCQVDSQVTMMFWYRQQPGQSLTLIATANQGSEATYESGFVIDKFPISRPNLTFSTLTVSNMSPEDSSIYLCSVLFGQGHGYTFGSGTRLTVV.

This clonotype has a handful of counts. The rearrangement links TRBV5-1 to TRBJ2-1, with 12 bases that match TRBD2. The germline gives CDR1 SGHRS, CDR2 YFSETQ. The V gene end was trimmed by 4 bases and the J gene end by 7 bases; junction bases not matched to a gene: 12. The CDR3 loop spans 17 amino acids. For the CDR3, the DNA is TGCGCCAGCAGCCTCACCCCGACTAGCGGGAGAGGGAATGAGCAGTTCTTC. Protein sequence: CASSLTPTSGRGNEQFF. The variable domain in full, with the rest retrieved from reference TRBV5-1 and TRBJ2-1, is KAGVTQTPRYLIKTRGQQVTLSCSPISGHRSVSWYQQTPGQGLQFLFEYFSETQRNKGNFPGRFSGRQFSNSRSEMNVSTLELGDSALYLCASSLTPTSGRGNEQFFGPGTRLTVL.

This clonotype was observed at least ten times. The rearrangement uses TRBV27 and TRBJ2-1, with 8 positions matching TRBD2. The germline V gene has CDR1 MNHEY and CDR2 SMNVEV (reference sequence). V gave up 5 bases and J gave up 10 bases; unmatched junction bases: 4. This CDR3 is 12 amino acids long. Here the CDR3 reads CASSPLAGEQFF. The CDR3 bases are TGTGCCAGCAGTCCTCTAGCGGGCGAGCAGTTCTTC.

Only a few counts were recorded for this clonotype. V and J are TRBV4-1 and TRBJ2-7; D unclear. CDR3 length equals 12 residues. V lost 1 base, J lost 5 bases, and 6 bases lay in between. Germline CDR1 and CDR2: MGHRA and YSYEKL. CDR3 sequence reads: CASSQGFDEQYF. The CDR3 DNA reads TGCGCCAGCAGCCAAGGGTTTGACGAGCAGTACTTC.

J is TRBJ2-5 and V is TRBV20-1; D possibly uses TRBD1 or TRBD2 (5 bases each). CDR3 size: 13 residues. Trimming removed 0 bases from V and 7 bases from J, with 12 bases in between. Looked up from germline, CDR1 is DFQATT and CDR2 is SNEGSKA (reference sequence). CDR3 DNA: TGCAGTGCTAGAGATGTCGGGGCGATGACCCAGTACTTC. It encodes CSARDVGAMTQYF.

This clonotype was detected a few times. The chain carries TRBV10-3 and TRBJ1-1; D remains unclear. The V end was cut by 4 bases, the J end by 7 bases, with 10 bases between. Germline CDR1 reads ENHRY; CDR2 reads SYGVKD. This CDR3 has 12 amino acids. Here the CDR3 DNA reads TGTGCCATCAGTGTTGATAACCTTGAAGCTTTCTTT. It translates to CAISVDNLEAFF.

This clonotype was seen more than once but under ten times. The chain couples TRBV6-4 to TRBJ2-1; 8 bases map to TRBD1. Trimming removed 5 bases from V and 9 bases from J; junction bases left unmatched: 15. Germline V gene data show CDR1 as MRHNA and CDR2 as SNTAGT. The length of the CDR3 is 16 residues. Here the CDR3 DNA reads TGTGCCAGCAGTCCCTCAGGGGGCGTGGGAGGCGGTGAGCAGTTCTTC. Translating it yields CASSPSGGVGGGEQFF.

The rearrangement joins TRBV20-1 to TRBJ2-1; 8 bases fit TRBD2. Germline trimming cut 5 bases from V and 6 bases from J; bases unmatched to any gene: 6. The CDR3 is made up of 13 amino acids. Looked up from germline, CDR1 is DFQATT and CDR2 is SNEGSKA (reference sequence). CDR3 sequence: CSAVQTSVNEQFF. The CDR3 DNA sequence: TGCAGTGCTGTACAGACTAGCGTCAATGAGCAGTTCTTC.

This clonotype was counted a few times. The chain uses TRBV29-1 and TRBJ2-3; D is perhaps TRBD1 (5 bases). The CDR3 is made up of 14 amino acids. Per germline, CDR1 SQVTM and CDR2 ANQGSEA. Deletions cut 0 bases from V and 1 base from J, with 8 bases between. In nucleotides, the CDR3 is TGCAGCGTTGAAGAAAACAGGCGCACAGATACGCAGTATTTT. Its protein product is CSVEENRRTDTQYF.

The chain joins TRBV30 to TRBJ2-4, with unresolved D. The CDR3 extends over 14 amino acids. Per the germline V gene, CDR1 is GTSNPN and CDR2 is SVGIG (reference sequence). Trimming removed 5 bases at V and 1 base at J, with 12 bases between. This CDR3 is CAWGNLPAKNIQYF. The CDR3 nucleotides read TGTGCCTGGGGAAACTTACCGGCCAAAAACATTCAGTACTTC. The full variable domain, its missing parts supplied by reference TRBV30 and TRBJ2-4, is SQTIHQWPATLVQPVGSPLSLECTVEGTSNPNLYWYRQAAGRGLQLLFYSVGIGQISSEVPQNLSASRPQDRQFILSSKKLLLSDSGFYLCAWGNLPAKNIQYFGAGTRLSVL.

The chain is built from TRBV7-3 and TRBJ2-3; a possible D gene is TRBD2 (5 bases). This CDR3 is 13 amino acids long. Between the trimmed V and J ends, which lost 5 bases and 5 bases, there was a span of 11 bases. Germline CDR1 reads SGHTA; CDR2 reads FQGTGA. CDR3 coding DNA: TGTGCCAGCAGCGAGGGTTGGGGAGATACGCAGTATTTT. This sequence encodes CASSEGWGDTQYF.

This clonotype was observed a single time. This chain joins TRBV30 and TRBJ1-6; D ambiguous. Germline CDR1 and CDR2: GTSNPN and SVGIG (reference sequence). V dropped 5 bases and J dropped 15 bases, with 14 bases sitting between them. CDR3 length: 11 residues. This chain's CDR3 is CAWGMGSLLHF. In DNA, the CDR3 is TGTGCCTGGGGAATGGGGTCTCTCCTCCACTTT.

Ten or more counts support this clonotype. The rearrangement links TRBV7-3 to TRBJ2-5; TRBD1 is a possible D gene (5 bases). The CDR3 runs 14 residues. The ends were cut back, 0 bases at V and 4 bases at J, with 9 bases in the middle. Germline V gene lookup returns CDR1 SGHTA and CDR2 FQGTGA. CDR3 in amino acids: CASSLTGQGETQYF. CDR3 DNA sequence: TGTGCCAGCAGCTTAACAGGCCAGGGAGAGACCCAGTACTTC.

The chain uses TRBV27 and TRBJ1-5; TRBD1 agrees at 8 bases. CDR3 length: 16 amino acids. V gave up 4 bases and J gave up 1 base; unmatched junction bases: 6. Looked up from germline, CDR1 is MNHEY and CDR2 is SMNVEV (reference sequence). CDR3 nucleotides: TGTGCCAGCAGTTGGACAGGGTACGAAAGCAATCAGCCCCAGCATTTT. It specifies CASSWTGYESNQPQHF.

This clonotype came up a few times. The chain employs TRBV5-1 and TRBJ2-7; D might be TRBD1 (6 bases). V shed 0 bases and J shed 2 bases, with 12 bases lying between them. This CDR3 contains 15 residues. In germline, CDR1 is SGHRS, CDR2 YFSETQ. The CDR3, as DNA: TGCGCCAGCAGCTTGGTCGGGTCAGGGGCCTACGAGCAGTACTTC. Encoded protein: CASSLVGSGAYEQYF.

CDR3 residues: CASSHRGMADTQYF. The CDR3 nucleotides read TGTGCCAGCAGTCACAGGGGGATGGCAGATACGCAGTATTTT. The V gene is TRBV5-4, the J gene TRBJ2-3, with TRBD1 matching over 8 bases. There are 14 residues in the CDR3. J gave up 4 bases and V 5 bases, and 6 bases lay outside the gene matches. CDR1 SGHNT and CDR2 YYREEE come from the germline V gene (reference sequence). The full variable domain, its missing parts supplied by reference TRBV5-4 and TRBJ2-3, is ETGVTQSPTHLIKTRGQQVTLRCSSQSGHNTVSWYQQALGQGPQFIFQYYREEENGRGNFPPRFSGLQFPNYSSELNVNALELDDSALYLCASSHRGMADTQYFGPGTRLTVL.

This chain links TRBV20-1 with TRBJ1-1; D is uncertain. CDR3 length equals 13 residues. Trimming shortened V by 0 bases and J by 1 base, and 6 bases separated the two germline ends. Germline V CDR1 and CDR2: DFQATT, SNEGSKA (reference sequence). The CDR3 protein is CSARDRPNTEAFF. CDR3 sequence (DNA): TGCAGTGCTAGAGATCGACCGAACACTGAAGCTTTCTTT.

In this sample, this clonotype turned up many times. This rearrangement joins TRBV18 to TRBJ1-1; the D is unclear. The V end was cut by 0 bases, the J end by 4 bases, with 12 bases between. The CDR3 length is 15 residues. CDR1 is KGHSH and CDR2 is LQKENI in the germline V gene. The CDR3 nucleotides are TGTGCCAGCTCACCACCCGGCCTTACGGGCACTGAAGCTTTCTTT. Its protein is CASSPPGLTGTEAFF.

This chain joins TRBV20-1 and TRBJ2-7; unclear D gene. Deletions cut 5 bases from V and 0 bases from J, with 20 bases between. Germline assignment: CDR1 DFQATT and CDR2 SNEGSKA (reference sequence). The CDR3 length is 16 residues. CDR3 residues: CSAPRVRALSSYEQYF. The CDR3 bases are TGCAGTGCTCCCCGAGTGAGAGCGCTAAGCTCCTACGAGCAGTACTTC.